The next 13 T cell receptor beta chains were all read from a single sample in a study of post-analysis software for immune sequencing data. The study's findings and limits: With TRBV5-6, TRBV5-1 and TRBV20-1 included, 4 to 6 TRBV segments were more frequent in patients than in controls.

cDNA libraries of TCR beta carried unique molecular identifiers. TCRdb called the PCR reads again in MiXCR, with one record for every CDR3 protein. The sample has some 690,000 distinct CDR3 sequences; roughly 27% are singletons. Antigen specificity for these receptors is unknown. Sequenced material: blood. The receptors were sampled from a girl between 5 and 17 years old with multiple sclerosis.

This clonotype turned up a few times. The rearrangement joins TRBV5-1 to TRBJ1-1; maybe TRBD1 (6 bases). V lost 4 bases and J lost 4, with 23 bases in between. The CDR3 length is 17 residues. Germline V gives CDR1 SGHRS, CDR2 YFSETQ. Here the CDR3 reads CASSPTGTELRFTEAFF. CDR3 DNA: TGCGCCAGCAGCCCCACAGGGACCGAACTGAGATTCACTGAAGCTTTCTTT.

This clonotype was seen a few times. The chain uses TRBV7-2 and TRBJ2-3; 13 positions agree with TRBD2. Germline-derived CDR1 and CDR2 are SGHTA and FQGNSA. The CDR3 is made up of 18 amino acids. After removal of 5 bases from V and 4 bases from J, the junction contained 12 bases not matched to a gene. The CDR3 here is CASSPITSGRGGADTQYF. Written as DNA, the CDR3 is TGTGCCAGCAGCCCAATAACTAGCGGGAGGGGTGGCGCAGATACGCAGTATTTT.

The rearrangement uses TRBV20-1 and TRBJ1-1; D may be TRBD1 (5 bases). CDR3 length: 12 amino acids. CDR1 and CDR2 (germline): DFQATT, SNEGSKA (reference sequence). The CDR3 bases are TGCAGCCCGTACCAGGGGAACACTGAAGCTTTCTTT. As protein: CSPYQGNTEAFF.

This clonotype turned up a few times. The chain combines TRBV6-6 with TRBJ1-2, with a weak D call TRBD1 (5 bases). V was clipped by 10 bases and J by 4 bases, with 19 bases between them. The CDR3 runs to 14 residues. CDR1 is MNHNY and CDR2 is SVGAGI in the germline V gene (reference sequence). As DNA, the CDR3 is TGTGCCAACAGCCTCTCAGGGAGTGGCTATGGCTACACCTTC. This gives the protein CANSLSGSGYGYTF.

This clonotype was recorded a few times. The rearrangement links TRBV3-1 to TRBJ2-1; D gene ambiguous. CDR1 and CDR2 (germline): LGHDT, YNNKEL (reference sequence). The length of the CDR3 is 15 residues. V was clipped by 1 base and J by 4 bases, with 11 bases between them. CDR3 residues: CASSQGLGVYNEQFF. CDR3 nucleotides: TGTGCCAGCAGCCAAGGTTTGGGCGTATACAATGAGCAGTTCTTC.

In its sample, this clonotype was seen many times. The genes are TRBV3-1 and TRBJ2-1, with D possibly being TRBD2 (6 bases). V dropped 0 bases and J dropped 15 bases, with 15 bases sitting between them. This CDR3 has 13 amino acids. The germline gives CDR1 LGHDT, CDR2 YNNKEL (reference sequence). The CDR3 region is CASSQDKGGARFF. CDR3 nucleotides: TGTGCCAGCAGCCAAGATAAGGGCGGGGCGAGGTTCTTC.

CDR3 nucleotides: TGTGCCAGCAGTTTTGGTTACTCCACAGATACGCAGTATTTT. This gives the protein CASSFGYSTDTQYF. V gene TRBV12-3 or TRBV12-4 combines with J gene TRBJ2-3; D gene unclear. This CDR3 has 14 amino acids. V was shortened by 3 bases and J by 2 bases, with 9 bases between the two germline ends.

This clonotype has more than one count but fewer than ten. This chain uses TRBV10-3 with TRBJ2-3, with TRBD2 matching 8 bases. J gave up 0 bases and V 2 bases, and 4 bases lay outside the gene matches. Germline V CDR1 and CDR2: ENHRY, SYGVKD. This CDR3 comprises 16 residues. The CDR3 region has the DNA TGTGCCATCAGTGAGAGGGCTAGCGGGAGCACAGATACGCAGTATTTT. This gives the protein CAISERASGSTDTQYF.

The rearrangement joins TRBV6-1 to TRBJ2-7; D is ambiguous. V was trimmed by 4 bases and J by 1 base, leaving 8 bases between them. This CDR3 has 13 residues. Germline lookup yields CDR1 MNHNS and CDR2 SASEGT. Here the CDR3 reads CASSGGFSYEQYF. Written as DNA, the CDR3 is TGTGCCAGCAGTGGCGGCTTTTCCTACGAGCAGTACTTC.

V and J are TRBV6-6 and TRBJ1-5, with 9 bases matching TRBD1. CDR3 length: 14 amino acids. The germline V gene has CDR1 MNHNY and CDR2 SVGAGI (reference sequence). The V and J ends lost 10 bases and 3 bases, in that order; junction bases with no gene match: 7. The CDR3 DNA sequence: TGTGCCACCACGGACAGGGGACCCAATCAGCCCCAGCATTTT. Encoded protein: CATTDRGPNQPQHF.

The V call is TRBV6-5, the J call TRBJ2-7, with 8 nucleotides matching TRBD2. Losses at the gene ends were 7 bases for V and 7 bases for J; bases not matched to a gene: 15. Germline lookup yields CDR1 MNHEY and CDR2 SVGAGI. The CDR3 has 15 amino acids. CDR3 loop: CASNRAGVGYNEQYF. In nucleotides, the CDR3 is TGTGCCAGCAATAGAGCGGGAGTGGGGTACAATGAGCAGTACTTC.

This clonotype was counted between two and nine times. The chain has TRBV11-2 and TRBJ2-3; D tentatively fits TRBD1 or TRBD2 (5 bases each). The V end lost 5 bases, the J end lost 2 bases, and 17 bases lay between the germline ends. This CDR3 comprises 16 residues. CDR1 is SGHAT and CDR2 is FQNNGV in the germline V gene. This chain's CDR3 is CASSPEGNRATDTQYF. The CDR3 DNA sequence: TGTGCCAGCAGCCCTGAGGGGAACCGGGCCACAGATACGCAGTATTTT.

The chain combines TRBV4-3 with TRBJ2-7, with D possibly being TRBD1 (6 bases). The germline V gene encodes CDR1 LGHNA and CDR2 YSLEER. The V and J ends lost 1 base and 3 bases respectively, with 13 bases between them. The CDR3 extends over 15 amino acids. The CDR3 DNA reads TGCGCCAGCAGCCAAGTGGGACAAGGACTCTACGAGCAGTACTTC. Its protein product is CASSQVGQGLYEQYF.